Included here is one TCR beta chain sequence, with context. In the original workflow: Using reference gene primer amplification, nucleated cell counts were estimated. Sequencing was performed with immunoSEQ multiplex PCR; in TCRdb, only in-frame clones are kept and a portion is missing. Clone size and the V and J calls come from that table; the DNA yielded D and trimming. The table lists roughly 200,000 clones, nearly 90% of them singletons, with more than 10% in the top ten. The data were taken from a study of blood T cell repertoires in COVID-19. Study-level information: Donors in the United States, Italy and Spain gave samples during acute or convalescent COVID-19. Sample material is recorded as cDNA or gDNA derived from T cells, B-cell-depleted T cells, or PBMCs.

V lost 6 bases, J lost 4 bases, and 10 bases lay in between. Germline values: CDR1 LGHNT, CDR2 FRNRAP. This CDR3 is 12 amino acids long. The receptor comes from a woman aged 18-30 years who had recovered from COVID-19. The chain is built from TRBV12-5 and TRBJ2-7; possible D gene TRBD1, 5 bases. The sample was peripheral blood. The CDR3 DNA reads TGTGCTAGTGGCTCCGACAGATACGAGCAGTACTTC. Protein: CASGSDRYEQYF.